The 2 T cell receptor beta chains below come from one sample, sequenced in a study of T cell responses to AZD1222 COVID-19 vaccine. TCRdb's table, derived via immunoSEQ multiplex PCR, lists solely in-frame clones and lacks some. The sample has roughly 97,000 clones; roughly 90% are singletons. Sequencing was performed on peripheral blood, taken on day 0 of AZD1222 vaccination. These receptors all stem from an adult in good health.

This chain uses TRBV7-2 with TRBJ2-2; 8 bases align to TRBD1. The CDR3 runs 17 residues. Germline CDR1 and CDR2: SGHTA and FQGNSA. V shed 3 bases and J 0 bases; nucleotides not matched to a gene: 6. This CDR3 is CASSFGQGLPNTGELFF. For the CDR3, the DNA is TGTGCCAGCAGCTTTGGACAGGGCCTTCCGAACACCGGGGAGCTGTTTTTT.

The rearrangement uses TRBV6-4 and TRBJ1-5; D unclear. The germline V gene has CDR1 MRHNA and CDR2 SNTAGT. The CDR3 is 16 residues long. V dropped 1 base and J dropped 6 bases, with 16 bases sitting between them. DNA of the CDR3: TGTGCCAGCAGTGACTGTGAGGGCGCGCCCTTTCAGCCCCAGCATTTT. It codes for CASSDCEGAPFQPQHF.